The source of this T cell receptor (beta chain) is a study of response to subunit inactivated influenza vaccine. Study-level points and caveats: Authors suggested seasonal influenza vaccinations each recruit few new T cells.

Trimming pared 3 bases from V and 0 bases from J, leaving 9 bases between. Germline V gene data show CDR1 as MDHEN and CDR2 as SYDVKM. The CDR3 is 16 amino acids. TCRdb analysed the RT-PCR reads with MiXCR anew, one entry per CDR3 protein. The data contain about 540,000 distinct CDR3 sequences, approximately 14% of them singletons. This clonotype occurred a few times. Its antigen is undetermined. The sample here was PBMCs from blood, taken 11 to 12 days after vaccination. This receptor was taken from a man in his fifties who received an inactivated influenza vaccine. V is TRBV28 and J is TRBJ2-6; tentatively, D is TRBD1 (6 bases). In DNA, the CDR3 is TGTGCCAGCAGTTTGGACAGAAACTCTGGGGCCAACGTCCTGACTTTC. Translating gives CASSLDRNSGANVLTF.